The 16 T cell receptor beta chains listed next were all sequenced from one sample in a study of shared T cell receptors in the human thymus. Using immunoSEQ multiplex PCR, the repertoire was profiled, and TCRdb retains in-frame clones only, with some absent. The sample shows some 700,000 clones, 70% to 90% of them seen only once. The sample was also reused in another study, on human thymus T cells.

Material for sequencing was thymocytes. All receptors come from a girl in the first two years of life with a congenital heart defect.

The chain recombines TRBV27 with TRBJ2-7; maybe TRBD2 (5 bases). Trimming removed 7 bases from V and 9 bases from J, with 16 bases in between. The CDR3 is made up of 12 amino acids. CDR1 and CDR2 (germline): MNHEY, SMNVEV (reference sequence). In DNA, the CDR3 is TGTGCCAGCATGGGCGAGGGTCCGCTGCAGTACTTC. Its protein is CASMGEGPLQYF.

The chain carries TRBV7-2 and TRBJ1-2; no reliable D call. Germline assignment: CDR1 SGHTA and CDR2 FQGNSA. V was pared by 0 bases and J by 4 bases, with 15 bases between. The CDR3 runs 16 residues. CDR3 in DNA: TGTGCCAGCAGCTTAGCCACAGCATCCACCGGCTATGGCTACACCTTC. This translates into CASSLATASTGYGYTF.

The gene calls are TRBV27 and TRBJ1-1; 12 bases line up with TRBD1. Per germline, CDR1 MNHEY and CDR2 SMNVEV (reference sequence). The length of the CDR3 is 19 residues. V lost 5 bases and J lost 5; bases outside the gene matches: 18. In nucleotides, the CDR3 is TGTGCCAGCAGTACGATACCGGAAAAAAGGGACAGGGGGCCTACTGAAGCTTTCTTT. Protein: CASSTIPEKRDRGPTEAFF.

This clone was recorded a few times. The J gene is TRBJ1-1, the V gene TRBV6-1; 8 bases are shared with TRBD1. The V gene end was trimmed by 6 bases and the J gene end by 5 bases; junction bases not matched to a gene: 5. The CDR3 totals 13 residues. CDR1 is MNHNS, CDR2 SASEGT, per germline. In DNA, the CDR3 is TGTGCCAGCAGCCTCAGGGGGCTAACTGAAGCTTTCTTT. It encodes CASSLRGLTEAFF.

The chain employs TRBV2 and TRBJ2-7; 9 bases are a match to TRBD1. Germline-derived CDR1 and CDR2 are SNHLY and FYNNEI. The junction had 13 bases not matched to a gene; V was cut back by 2 bases and J by 5 bases. The CDR3 runs to 17 residues. CDR3 DNA: TGTGCCAGCAGTGAAAGTGTACGGGACAGGGTTTGGGACGAGCAGTACTTC. Protein product: CASSESVRDRVWDEQYF.

The chain recombines TRBV9 with TRBJ1-1; the D gene is possibly TRBD1 (5 bases). The CDR3 totals 18 residues. From germline, CDR1 is SGDLS and CDR2 YYNGEE. V was trimmed by 1 base and J by 3 bases, leaving 22 bases between them. The CDR3: CASSVSPSRGVRDTEAFF. DNA of the CDR3: TGTGCCAGCAGCGTAAGCCCCAGCCGGGGGGTGAGGGACACTGAAGCTTTCTTT.

V gene TRBV4-3 combines with J gene TRBJ2-5; unclear D gene. The CDR3 runs 16 residues. Per the germline V gene, CDR1 is LGHNA and CDR2 is YSLEER. V lost 4 bases and J lost 4, with 19 bases in between. The CDR3 DNA sequence: TGCGCCAGCAGCCTAGATGTGACTCTAGGTCGAGAGACCCAGTACTTC. It codes for CASSLDVTLGRETQYF.

CDR3 bases: TGTGCCAGCAGCGTAGGTACGGTAAAAAACATTCAGTACTTC. This sequence encodes CASSVGTVKNIQYF. The chain combines TRBV9 with TRBJ2-4; no clear D gene. Per the germline V gene, CDR1 is SGDLS and CDR2 is YYNGEE. V dropped 0 bases and J dropped 4 bases, with 8 bases sitting between them. The CDR3 is 14 residues long.

The chain employs TRBV2 and TRBJ1-2; tentative D call: TRBD1 (5 bases). CDR3 length: 13 residues. Germline CDR1 SNHLY, CDR2 FYNNEI. The germline V and J ends were trimmed by 6 bases and 3 bases, with 11 bases remaining between them. CDR3 residues: CASRAARDYGYTF. In nucleotides, the CDR3 is TGTGCCAGCAGGGCGGCCAGGGACTATGGCTACACCTTC.

This clone has a handful of counts. The V gene is TRBV19, the J gene TRBJ1-6; 10 nucleotides match TRBD1. This CDR3 has 18 amino acids. With 3 bases clipped from V and 9 bases from J, the junction kept 14 bases outside the gene matches. The V gene's germline CDR1 is LNHDA and CDR2 SQIVND (reference sequence). The CDR3, as DNA: TGTGCCAGTAGTATGGCTATAACCCCCGGGACAGGGGTTTCACCCCTCCACTTT. This translates into CASSMAITPGTGVSPLHF.

V gene TRBV28 combines with J gene TRBJ1-1; TRBD1 agrees at 9 bases. Germline CDR1 and CDR2: MDHEN and SYDVKM. The J segment lost 6 bases and the V segment lost 5 bases, leaving 10 bases of the junction unmatched. The CDR3 consists of 15 residues. CDR3 loop: CASSTPRDRVAEAFF. The CDR3 DNA reads TGTGCCAGCAGTACACCCCGGGACAGGGTCGCTGAAGCTTTCTTT.

The chain employs TRBV4-1 and TRBJ1-3; D is unresolved. The CDR3 loop spans 13 amino acids. V dropped 4 bases and J dropped 3 bases, with 7 bases sitting between them. Germline lookup yields CDR1 MGHRA and CDR2 YSYEKL. CDR3 DNA sequence: TGCGCCAGCAGCCTACCGGGTGGAAACACCATATATTTT. As protein: CASSLPGGNTIYF.

This chain joins TRBV15 and TRBJ2-3; a possible D gene is TRBD1 (5 bases). V lost 0 bases to trimming and J lost 1 base, with 26 bases between them. This CDR3 is built from 21 residues. Germline CDR1 is LNHNV and CDR2 is YYDKDF (reference sequence). CDR3 in DNA: TGTGCCACCAGCAGAGATAGGGGTTTTAGTTTAGGACCGAGAGGCACAGATACGCAGTATTTT. Translation gives CATSRDRGFSLGPRGTDTQYF.

The chain recombines TRBV5-1 with TRBJ2-7; perhaps TRBD1 as D (6 bases). The CDR3 is 15 residues long. Germline V gene sequence: CDR1 SGHRS, CDR2 YFSETQ. Trimming took off 2 bases at V and 3 bases at J, with 15 bases between the two ends. CDR3 residues: CASSFGIPGDYEQYF. DNA of the CDR3: TGCGCCAGCAGCTTTGGGATACCAGGGGACTACGAGCAGTACTTC.

The chain employs TRBV7-8 and TRBJ2-7; D gene ambiguous. The CDR3 contains 14 residues. CDR1 SGHVS and CDR2 FQNEAQ come from the germline V gene. The V and J ends lost 5 bases and 0 bases respectively, with 11 bases between them. The CDR3 DNA reads as TGTGCCAGCAGCCCAAACACCGACTCCTACGAGCAGTACTTC. Residues: CASSPNTDSYEQYF.

The genes are TRBV21-1 and TRBJ1-1; the DNA was not compared with TRBD1, the D call given in the table. TRBV21-1 constitutes a pseudogene. The CDR3 length is 15 residues. The CDR3 reads CASSKLADMNTEAFF. DNA of the CDR3: TGTGCCAGCAGCAAACTCGCGGACATGAACACTGAAGCTTTCTTT.